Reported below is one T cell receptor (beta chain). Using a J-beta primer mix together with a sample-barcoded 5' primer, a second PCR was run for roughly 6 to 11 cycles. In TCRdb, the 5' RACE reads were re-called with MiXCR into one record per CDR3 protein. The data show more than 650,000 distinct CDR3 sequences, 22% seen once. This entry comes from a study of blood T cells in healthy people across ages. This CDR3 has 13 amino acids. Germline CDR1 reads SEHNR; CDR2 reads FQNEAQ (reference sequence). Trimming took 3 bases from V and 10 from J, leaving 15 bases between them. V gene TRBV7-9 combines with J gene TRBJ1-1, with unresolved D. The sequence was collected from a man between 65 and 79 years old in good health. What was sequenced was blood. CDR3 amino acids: CASSFYFGPGAFF. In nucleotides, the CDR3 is TGTGCCAGCAGCTTTTATTTTGGACCGGGAGCTTTCTTT.